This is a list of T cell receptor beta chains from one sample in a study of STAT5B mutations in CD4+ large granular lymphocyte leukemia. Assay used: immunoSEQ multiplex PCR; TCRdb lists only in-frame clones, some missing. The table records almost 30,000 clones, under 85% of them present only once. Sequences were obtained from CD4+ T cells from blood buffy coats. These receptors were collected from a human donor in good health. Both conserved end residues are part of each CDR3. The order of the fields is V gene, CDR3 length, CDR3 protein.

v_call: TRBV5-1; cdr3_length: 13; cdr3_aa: CASSSAGDHGYTF
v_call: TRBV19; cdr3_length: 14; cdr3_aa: CASSRQGTNNEQFF
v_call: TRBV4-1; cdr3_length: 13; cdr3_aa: CASSQPGRETQYF
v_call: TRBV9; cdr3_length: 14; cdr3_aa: CASSTGTGADTQYF
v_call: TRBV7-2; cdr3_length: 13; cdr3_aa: CASSPEEGQPQHF
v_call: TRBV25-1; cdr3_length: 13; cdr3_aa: CASRDRGTYEQYF
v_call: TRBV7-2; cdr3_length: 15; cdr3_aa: CASSLVGTGSYEQYF
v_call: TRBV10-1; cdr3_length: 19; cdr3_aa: CASTKPGQGAFLAKNIQYF
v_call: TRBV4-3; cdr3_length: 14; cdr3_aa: CASSYRGANTEAFF
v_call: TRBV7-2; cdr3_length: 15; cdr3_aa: CASSLGGWRRQPQHF
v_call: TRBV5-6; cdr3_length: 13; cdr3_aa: CASSLGAWDGYTF
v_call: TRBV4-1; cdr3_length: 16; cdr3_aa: CASSHNYRDSNQPQHF
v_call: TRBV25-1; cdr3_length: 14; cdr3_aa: CASLSGGWHTEAFF
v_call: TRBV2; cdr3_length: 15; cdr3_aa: CASRPSIGTTGELFF
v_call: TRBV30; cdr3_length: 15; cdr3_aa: CAWRTGQEPSRGYTF
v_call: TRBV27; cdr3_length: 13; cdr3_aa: CASRNAGGHEQYF
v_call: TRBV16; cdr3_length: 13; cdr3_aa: CASSNTNTGELFF
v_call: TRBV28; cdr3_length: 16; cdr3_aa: CASSPEQGAGTDTQYF
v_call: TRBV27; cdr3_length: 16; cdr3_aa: CASRPRTGGYNQPQHF
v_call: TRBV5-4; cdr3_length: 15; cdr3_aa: CASSLQGTPYYGYTF
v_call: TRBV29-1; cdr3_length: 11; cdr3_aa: CSVQGVDTQYF
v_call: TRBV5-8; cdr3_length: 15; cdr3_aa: CASSSGGLVDTEAFF
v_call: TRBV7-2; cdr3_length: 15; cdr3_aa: CASSLALQGNTEAFF
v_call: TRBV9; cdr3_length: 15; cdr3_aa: CASSAGQSLNTEAFF
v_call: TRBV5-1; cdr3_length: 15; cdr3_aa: CASSSAGEGTDTQYF
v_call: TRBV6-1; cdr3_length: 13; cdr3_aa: CASTWDQKYEQYF
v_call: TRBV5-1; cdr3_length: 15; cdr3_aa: CASSPQAGEREKLFF
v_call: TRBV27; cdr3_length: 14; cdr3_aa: CASSLLGAGGEAFF
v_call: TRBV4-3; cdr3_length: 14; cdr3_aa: CASSLDRAGNTIYF
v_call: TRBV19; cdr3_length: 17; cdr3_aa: CASSIAGQGHGGEKLFF
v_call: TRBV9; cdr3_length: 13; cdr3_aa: CASSPQSYNEQFF
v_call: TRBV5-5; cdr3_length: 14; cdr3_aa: CASSLGQENSPLHF
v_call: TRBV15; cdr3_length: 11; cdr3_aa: CATRSGYGYTF
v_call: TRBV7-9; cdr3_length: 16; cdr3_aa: CASSPGQGLRGNTIYF
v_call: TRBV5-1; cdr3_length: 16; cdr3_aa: CASSPTASSGANVLTF
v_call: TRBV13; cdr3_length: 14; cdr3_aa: CASSLDASTDTQYF
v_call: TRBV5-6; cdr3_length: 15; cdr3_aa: CASSLMSSWNSPLHF
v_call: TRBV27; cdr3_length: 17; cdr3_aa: CASSPRTGGYSGNTIYF
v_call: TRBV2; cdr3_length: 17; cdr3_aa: CASSQDVGGQPYNEQFF
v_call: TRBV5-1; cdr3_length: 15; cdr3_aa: CASSFSGTGANVLTF
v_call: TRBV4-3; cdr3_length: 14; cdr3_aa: CASSQVQGFHEAFF
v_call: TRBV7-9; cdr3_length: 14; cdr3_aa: CASSLEGQVYGYTF
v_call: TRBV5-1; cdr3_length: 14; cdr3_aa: CASRLAGGGNEQFF
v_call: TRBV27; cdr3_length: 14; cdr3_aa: CASRKTGDHTEAFF
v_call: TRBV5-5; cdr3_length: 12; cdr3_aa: CASTRGAYEQYF
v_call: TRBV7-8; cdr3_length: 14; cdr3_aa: CASSREGSAQPQHF
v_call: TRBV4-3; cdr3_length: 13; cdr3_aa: CASSPERGGGYTF
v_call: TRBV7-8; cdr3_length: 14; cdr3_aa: CASSLAVWGDTIYF